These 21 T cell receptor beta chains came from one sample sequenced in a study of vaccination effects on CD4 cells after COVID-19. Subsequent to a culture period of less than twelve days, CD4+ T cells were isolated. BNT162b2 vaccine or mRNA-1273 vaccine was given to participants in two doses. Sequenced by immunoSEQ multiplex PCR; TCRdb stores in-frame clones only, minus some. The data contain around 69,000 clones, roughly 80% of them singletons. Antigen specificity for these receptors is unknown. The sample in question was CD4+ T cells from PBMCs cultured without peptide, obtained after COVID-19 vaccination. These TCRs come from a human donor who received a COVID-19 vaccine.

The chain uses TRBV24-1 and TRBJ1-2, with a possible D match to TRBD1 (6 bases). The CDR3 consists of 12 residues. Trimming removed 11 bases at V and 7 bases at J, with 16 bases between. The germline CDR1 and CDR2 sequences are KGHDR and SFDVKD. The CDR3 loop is CAKPSGTSGYTF. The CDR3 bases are TGTGCCAAACCATCCGGGACAAGTGGCTACACCTTC.

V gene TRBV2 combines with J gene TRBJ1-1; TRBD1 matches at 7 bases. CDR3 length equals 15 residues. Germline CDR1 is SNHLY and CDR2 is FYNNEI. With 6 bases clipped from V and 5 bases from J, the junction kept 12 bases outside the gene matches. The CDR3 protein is CASRRQRTGRTEAFF. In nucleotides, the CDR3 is TGTGCCAGCAGACGACAACGGACAGGCCGGACTGAAGCTTTCTTT. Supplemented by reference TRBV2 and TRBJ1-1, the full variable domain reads EPEVTQTPSHQVTQMGQEVILRCVPISNHLYFYWYRQILGQKVEFLVSFYNNEISEKSEIFDDQFSVERPDGSNFTLKIRSTKLEDSAMYFCASRRQRTGRTEAFFGQGTRLTVV.

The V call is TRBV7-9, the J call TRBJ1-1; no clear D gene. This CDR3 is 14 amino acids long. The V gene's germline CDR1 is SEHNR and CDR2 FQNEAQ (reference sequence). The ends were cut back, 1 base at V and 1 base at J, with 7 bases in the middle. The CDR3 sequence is CASSLGSPNTEAFF. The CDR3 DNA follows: TGTGCCAGCAGCTTAGGTAGCCCGAACACTGAAGCTTTCTTT.

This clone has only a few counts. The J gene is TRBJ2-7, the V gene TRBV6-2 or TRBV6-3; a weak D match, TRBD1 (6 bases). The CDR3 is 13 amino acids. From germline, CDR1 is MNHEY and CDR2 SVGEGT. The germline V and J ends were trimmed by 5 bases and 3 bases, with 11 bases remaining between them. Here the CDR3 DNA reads TGTGCCAGCAGTACCGGACAGTTCTACGAGCAGTACGTC. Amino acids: CASSTGQFYEQYV.

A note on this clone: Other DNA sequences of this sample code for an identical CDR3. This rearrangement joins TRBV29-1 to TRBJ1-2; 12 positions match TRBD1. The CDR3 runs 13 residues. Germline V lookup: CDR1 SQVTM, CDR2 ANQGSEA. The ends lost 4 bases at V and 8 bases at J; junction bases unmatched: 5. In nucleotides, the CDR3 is TGCAGCGTTGTGGGACAGGGGGCGTGGGGCTACACCTTC. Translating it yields CSVVGQGAWGYTF.

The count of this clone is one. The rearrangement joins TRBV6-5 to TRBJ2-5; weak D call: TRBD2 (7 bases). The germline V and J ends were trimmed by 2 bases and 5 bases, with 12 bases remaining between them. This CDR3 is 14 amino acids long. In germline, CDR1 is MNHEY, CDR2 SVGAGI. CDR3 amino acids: CASSYRGAQETQYF. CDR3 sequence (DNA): TGTGCCAGCAGTTACCGGGGGGCCCAGGAGACCCAGTACTTC.

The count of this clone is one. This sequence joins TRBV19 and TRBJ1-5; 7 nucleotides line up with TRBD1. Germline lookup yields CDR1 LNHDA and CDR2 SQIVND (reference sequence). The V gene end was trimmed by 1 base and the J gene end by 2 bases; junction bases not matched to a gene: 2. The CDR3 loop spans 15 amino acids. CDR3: CASSIGQGGNQPQHF. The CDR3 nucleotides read TGTGCCAGTAGTATAGGACAGGGCGGCAATCAGCCCCAGCATTTT. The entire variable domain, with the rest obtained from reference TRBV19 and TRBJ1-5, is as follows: DGGITQSPKYLFRKEGQNVTLSCEQNLNHDAMYWYRQDPGQGLRLIYYSQIVNDFQKGDIAEGYSVSREKKESFPLTVTSAQKNPTAFYLCASSIGQGGNQPQHFGDGTRLSIL.

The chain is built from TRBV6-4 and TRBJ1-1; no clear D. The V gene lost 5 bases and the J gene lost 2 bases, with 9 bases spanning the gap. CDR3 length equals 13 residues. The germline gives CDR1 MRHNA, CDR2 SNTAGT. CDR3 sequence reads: CASSSGRNTEAFF. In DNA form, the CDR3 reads TGTGCCAGCAGTTCTGGCAGAAACACTGAAGCTTTCTTT.

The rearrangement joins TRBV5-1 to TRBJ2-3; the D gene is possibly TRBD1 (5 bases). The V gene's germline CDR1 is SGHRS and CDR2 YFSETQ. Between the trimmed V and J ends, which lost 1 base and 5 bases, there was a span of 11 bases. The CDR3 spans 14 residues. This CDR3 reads CASSLTGAQDTQYF. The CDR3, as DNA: TGCGCCAGCAGCTTGACAGGAGCACAAGATACGCAGTATTTT.

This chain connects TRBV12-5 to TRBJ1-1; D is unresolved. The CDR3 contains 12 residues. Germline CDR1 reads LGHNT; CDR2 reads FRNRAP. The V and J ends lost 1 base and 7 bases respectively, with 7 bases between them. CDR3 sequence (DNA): TGTGCTAGTGGTTTGGAACTGGGTGAAGCTTTCTTT. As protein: CASGLELGEAFF. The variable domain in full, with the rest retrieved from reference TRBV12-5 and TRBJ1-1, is DARVTQTPRHKVTEMGQEVTMRCQPILGHNTVFWYRQTMMQGLELLAYFRNRAPLDDSGMPKDRFSAEMPDATLATLKIQPSEPRDSAVYFCASGLELGEAFFGQGTRLTVV.

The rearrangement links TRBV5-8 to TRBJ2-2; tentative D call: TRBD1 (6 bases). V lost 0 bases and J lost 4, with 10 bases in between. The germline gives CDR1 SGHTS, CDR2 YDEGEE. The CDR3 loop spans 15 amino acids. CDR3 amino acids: CASSLAQGSTGELFF. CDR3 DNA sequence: TGTGCCAGCAGCTTGGCCCAGGGGAGCACCGGGGAGCTGTTTTTT.

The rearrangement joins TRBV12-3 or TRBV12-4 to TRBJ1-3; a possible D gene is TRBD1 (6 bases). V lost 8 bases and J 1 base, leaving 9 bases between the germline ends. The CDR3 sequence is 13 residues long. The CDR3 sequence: CASCRGSGNTIYF. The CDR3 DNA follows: TGTGCCAGCTGCAGGGGTTCTGGAAACACCATATATTTT.

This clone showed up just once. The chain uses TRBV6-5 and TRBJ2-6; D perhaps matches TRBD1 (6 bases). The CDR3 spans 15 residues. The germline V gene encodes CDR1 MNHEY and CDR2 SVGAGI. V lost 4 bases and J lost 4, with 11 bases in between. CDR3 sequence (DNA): TGTGCCAGCAGTTCTACAGGGAACGGGGCCAACGTCCTGACTTTC. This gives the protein CASSSTGNGANVLTF.

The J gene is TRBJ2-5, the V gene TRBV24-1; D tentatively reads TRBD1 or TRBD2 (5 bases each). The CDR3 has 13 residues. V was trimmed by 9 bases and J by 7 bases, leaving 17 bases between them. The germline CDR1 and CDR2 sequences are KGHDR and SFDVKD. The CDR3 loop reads CATGTAGDRTQYF. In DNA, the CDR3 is TGTGCCACCGGGACGGCTGGAGATCGGACCCAGTACTTC.

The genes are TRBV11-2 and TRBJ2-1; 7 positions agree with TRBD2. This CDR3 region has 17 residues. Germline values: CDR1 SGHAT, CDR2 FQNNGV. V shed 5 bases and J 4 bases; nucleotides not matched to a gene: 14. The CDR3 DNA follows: TGTGCCAGCAGCGCGCAACTGCAAGCGGGGCCTTACAATGAGCAGTTCTTC. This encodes CASSAQLQAGPYNEQFF.

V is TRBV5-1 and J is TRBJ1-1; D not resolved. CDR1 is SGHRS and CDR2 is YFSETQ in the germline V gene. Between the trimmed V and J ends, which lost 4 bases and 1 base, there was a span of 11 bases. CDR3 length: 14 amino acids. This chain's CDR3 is CASSVGSGNTEAFF. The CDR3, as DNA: TGCGCCAGCAGCGTAGGGAGCGGGAACACTGAAGCTTTCTTT.

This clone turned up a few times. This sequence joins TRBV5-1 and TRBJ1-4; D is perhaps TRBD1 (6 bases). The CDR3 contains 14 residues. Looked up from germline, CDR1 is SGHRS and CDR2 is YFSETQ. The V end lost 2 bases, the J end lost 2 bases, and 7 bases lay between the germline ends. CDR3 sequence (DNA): TGCGCCAGCAGCTTAGGGGGGACTAATGAAAAACTGTTTTTT. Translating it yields CASSLGGTNEKLFF.

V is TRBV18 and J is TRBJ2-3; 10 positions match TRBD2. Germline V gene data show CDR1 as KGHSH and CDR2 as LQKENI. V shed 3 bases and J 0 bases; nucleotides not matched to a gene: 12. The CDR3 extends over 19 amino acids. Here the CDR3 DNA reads TGTGCCAGCTCACCGATATCACTACTAGCGGGGTACAGCACAGATACGCAGTATTTT. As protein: CASSPISLLAGYSTDTQYF.

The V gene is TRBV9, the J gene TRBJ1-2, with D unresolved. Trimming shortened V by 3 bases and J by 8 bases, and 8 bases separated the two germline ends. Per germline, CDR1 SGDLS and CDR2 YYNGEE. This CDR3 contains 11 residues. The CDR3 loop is CASSASWGYTF. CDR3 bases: TGTGCCAGCAGCGCCTCGTGGGGCTACACCTTC.

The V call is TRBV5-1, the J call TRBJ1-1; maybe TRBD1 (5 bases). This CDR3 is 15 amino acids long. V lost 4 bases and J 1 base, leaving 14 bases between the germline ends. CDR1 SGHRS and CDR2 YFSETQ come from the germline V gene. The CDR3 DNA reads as TGCGCCAGCAGCGTGCTCGGGGGATCGAACACTGAAGCTTTCTTT. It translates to CASSVLGGSNTEAFF.

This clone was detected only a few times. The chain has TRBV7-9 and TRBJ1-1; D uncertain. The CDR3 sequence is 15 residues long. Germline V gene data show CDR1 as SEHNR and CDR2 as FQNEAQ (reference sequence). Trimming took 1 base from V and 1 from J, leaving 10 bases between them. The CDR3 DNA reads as TGTGCCAGCAGCTTAGTTGAGGGTCCGAACACTGAAGCTTTCTTT. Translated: CASSLVEGPNTEAFF.